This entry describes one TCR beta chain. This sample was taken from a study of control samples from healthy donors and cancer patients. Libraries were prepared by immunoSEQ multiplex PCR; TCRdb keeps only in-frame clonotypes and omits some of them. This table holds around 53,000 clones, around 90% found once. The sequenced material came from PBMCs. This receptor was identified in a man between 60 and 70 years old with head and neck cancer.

The CDR3 sequence is CASRIPLSGANVLTF. CDR3 nucleotide sequence: TGTGCCAGCAGGATCCCCCTTTCTGGGGCCAACGTCCTGACTTTC. This rearrangement joins TRBV6-5 to TRBJ2-6, with D unresolved. The CDR3 has 15 residues. V gave up 6 bases and J gave up 1 base, with 10 bases separating them. Germline CDR1 MNHEY, CDR2 SVGAGI.